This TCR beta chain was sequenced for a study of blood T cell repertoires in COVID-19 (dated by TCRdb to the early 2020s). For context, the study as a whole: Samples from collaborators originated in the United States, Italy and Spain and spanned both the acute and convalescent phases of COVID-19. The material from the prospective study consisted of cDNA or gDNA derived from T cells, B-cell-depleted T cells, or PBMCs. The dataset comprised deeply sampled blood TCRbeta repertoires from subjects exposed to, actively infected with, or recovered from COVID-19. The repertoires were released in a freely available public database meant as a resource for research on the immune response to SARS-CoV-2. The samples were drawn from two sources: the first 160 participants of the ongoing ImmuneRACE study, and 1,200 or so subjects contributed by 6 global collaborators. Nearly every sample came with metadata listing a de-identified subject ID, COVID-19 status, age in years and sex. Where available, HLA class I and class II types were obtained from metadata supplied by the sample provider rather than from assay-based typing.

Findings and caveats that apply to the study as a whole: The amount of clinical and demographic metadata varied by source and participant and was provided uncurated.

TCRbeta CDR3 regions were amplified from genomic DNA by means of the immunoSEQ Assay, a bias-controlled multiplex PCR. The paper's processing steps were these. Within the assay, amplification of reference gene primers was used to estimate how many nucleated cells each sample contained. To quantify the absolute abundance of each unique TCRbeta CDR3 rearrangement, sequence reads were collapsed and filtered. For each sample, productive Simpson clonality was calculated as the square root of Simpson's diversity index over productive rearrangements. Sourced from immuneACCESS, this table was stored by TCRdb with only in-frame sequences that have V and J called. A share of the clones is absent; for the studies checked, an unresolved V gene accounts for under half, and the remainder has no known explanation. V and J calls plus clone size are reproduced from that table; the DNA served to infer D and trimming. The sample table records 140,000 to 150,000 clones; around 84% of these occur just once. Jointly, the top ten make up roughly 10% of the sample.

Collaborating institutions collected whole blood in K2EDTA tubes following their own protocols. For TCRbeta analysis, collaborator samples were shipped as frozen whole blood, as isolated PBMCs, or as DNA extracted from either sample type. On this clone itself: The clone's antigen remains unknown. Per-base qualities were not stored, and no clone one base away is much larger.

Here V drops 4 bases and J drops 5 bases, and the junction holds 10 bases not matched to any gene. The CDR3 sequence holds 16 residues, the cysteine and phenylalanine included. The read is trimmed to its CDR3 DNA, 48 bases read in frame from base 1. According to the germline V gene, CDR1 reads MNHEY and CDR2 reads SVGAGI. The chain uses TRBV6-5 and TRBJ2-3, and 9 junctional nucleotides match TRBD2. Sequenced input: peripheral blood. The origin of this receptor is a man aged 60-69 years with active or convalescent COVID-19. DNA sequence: TGTGCCAGCAGTTTCTTATCGACTAGCGGAAGAGATACGCAGTATTTT. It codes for CASSFLSTSGRDTQYF.